The 15 T cell receptor beta chains presented below share a single source sample, sequenced in a study of shared clonotypes between healthy human individuals. Clones were read by immunoSEQ multiplex PCR, and TCRdb kept only the in-frame ones, dropping some. The data contain about 1.5 million clones, nearly 99% of them singletons. Sequencing was done on a sample of naive CD4+ T cells sorted from blood. The subset is: CD45RA+ positively selected. All receptors come from a man aged 30 to 45 in good health.

The chain joins TRBV9 to TRBJ2-1; D perhaps matches TRBD1 (6 bases). Germline CDR1 SGDLS, CDR2 YYNGEE. The CDR3 spans 14 residues. V gave up 3 bases and J gave up 4 bases, with 11 bases separating them. The CDR3 protein is CASSGTVSYNEQFF. DNA for the CDR3: TGTGCCAGCAGCGGGACAGTATCTTACAATGAGCAGTTCTTC. The whole variable domain, remainder taken from reference TRBV9 and TRBJ2-1, is DSGVTQTPKHLITATGQRVTLRCSPRSGDLSVYWYQQSLDQGLQFLIQYYNGEERAKGNILERFSAQQFPDLHSELNLSSLELGDSALYFCASSGTVSYNEQFFGPGTRLTVL.

This chain uses TRBV29-1 with TRBJ1-1; D is ambiguous. Germline V lookup: CDR1 SQVTM, CDR2 ANQGSEA. This CDR3 is 13 amino acids long. V lost 3 bases and J 2 bases, leaving 10 bases between the germline ends. CDR3 sequence: CSVEVTRNTEAFF. The CDR3 bases are TGCAGCGTTGAGGTCACCCGCAACACTGAAGCTTTCTTT.

The chain joins TRBV18 to TRBJ1-5; TRBD1 aligns across 8 bases. This CDR3 has 16 residues. J was trimmed by 6 bases and V by 3 bases; bases with no gene match: 10. Germline V gene data show CDR1 as KGHSH and CDR2 as LQKENI. The CDR3 DNA reads as TGTGCCAGCTCACCGACCGCTCAGGGGGCGGGTCAGCCCCAGCATTTT. Encoded protein: CASSPTAQGAGQPQHF. Supplemented by reference TRBV18 and TRBJ1-5, the full variable domain reads NAGVMQNPRHLVRRRGQEARLRCSPMKGHSHVYWYRQLPEEGLKFMVYLQKENIIDESGMPKERFSAEFPKEGPSILRIQQVVRGDSAAYFCASSPTAQGAGQPQHFGDGTRLSIL.

For this clone: Other DNA sequences in this specimen translate into the identical CDR3. The CDR3: CSVARRGNEQFF. The CDR3 DNA reads as TGCAGCGTTGCTAGGCGCGGCAATGAGCAGTTCTTC. The rearrangement uses TRBV29-1 and TRBJ2-1; no reliable D call. V lost 4 bases, J lost 6 bases, and 10 bases lay in between. Germline V gene data show CDR1 as SQVTM and CDR2 as ANQGSEA. CDR3 size: 12 residues.

The chain employs TRBV19 and TRBJ2-3, with D unresolved. V lost 5 bases to trimming and J lost 2 bases, with 17 bases between them. This CDR3 has 16 amino acids. Germline loops: CDR1 LNHDA, CDR2 SQIVND (reference sequence). The CDR3 reads CASSPTLGGLTDTQYF. CDR3 bases: TGTGCCAGTAGTCCCACCCTGGGCGGTCTCACAGATACGCAGTATTTT. Full variable domain (remainder filled in from reference TRBV19 and TRBJ2-3): DGGITQSPKYLFRKEGQNVTLSCEQNLNHDAMYWYRQDPGQGLRLIYYSQIVNDFQKGDIAEGYSVSREKKESFPLTVTSAQKNPTAFYLCASSPTLGGLTDTQYFGPGTRLTVL.

A remark on this clone: At one boundary the junction diverges from the germline segment, which might be a read error. The chain combines TRBV7-2 with TRBJ2-7; D gene uncertain. CDR3 length equals 14 residues. Germline values: CDR1 SGHTA, CDR2 FQGNSA. This CDR3 is CASSLEATSNEQYF. The CDR3 bases are TGTGCCAGCAGCTTAGAGGCTACCTCCAACGAGCAGTACTTC.

The chain combines TRBV5-4 with TRBJ1-2; possible D gene TRBD1, 5 bases. Trimming removed 2 bases from V and 5 bases from J, with 16 bases in between. The CDR3 contains 15 residues. CDR1 and CDR2 from the germline V gene are SGHNT and YYREEE (reference sequence). The CDR3 nucleotides are TGTGCCAGCAGCTTACGTCCAGGGATCGTTTATGGCTACACCTTC. Encoded protein: CASSLRPGIVYGYTF.

The J gene is TRBJ2-3, the V gene TRBV28; D possibly corresponds to TRBD2 (7 bases). V lost 6 bases and J 8 bases, leaving 12 bases between the germline ends. The CDR3 covers 12 residues. The germline V gene has CDR1 MDHEN and CDR2 SYDVKM. CDR3: CASREGGSTQYF. The CDR3 DNA is TGTGCCAGCAGAGAGGGGGGGTCTACGCAGTATTTT.

This chain uses TRBV18 with TRBJ2-7, with D uncertain. CDR3 length equals 16 residues. Trimming stripped 1 base from V and 0 bases from J, with 13 bases between. Germline V gene lookup returns CDR1 KGHSH and CDR2 LQKENI. CDR3 region: CASSPLQTMSSYEQYF. Here the CDR3 DNA reads TGTGCCAGCTCACCACTGCAGACCATGAGCTCCTACGAGCAGTACTTC.

This clone was seen once. The chain joins TRBV15 to TRBJ2-1; 9 nucleotides agree with TRBD1. The germline gives CDR1 LNHNV, CDR2 YYDKDF (reference sequence). V shed 3 bases and J 3 bases; nucleotides not matched to a gene: 6. This CDR3 spans 16 amino acids. CDR3 coding DNA: TGTGCCACCAGCAGGCATACGACAGGGGGCTACAATGAGCAGTTCTTC. It yields the protein CATSRHTTGGYNEQFF.

The chain has TRBV29-1 and TRBJ2-1; D gene ambiguous. The CDR3 is 14 residues long. Trimming cost V 3 bases and J 7 bases, with 16 bases left between them. The germline gives CDR1 SQVTM, CDR2 ANQGSEA. Here the CDR3 DNA reads TGCAGCGTTGAGGACCCCGAGGCCCGTAATGAGCAGTTCTTC. The encoded protein is CSVEDPEARNEQFF.

The V gene is TRBV6-1, the J gene TRBJ1-2; no firm D call. CDR1 and CDR2 from the germline V gene are MNHNS and SASEGT. This CDR3 has 11 amino acids. Trimming pared 4 bases from V and 8 bases from J, leaving 8 bases between. The CDR3, as DNA: TGTGCCAGCAGTGGGTTTTCGGGCTACACCTTC. Translated: CASSGFSGYTF.

The chain employs TRBV29-1 and TRBJ1-2, with 8 bases identical to TRBD1. The CDR3 consists of 13 residues. Trimming at V came to 3 bases and at J to 8 bases, leaving 8 bases not matched to a gene. Germline V CDR1 and CDR2: SQVTM, ANQGSEA. CDR3 sequence reads: CSVESTGGTGYTF. The DNA of the CDR3 is TGCAGCGTTGAGTCCACAGGGGGTACAGGCTACACCTTC.

The V call is TRBV19, the J call TRBJ1-5; the D gene is possibly TRBD1 (5 bases). Germline V gives CDR1 LNHDA, CDR2 SQIVND (reference sequence). The V end lost 8 bases, the J end lost 4 bases, and 18 bases lay between the germline ends. CDR3 length equals 15 residues. For the CDR3, the DNA is TGTGCCAGTCGAAAGCCGGGACCTAAAAATCAGCCCCAGCATTTT. Amino acids: CASRKPGPKNQPQHF.

The rearrangement links TRBV10-2 to TRBJ1-3; D gene uncertain. V dropped 0 bases and J dropped 6 bases, with 0 bases sitting between them. The CDR3 has 11 residues. The germline gives CDR1 WSHSY, CDR2 SAAADI. In DNA, the CDR3 is TGCGCCAGCAGTGAGTCAAACACCATATATTTT. It yields the protein CASSESNTIYF.